The 2 T cell receptor beta chains below come from one sample, sequenced in a study of T cells after yellow fever vaccination. One entry per CDR3 protein, called by TCRdb with MiXCR from the 5' RACE reads. Of 300,000 to 400,000 distinct CDR3 sequences in the sample, 8.7% are singletons; the top ten hold under 20%. Sequencing used PBMCs, obtained on the day of the first yellow fever vaccination. The source of these receptors is a man between 18 and 29 years old who received the YFV17D yellow fever vaccine.

A few counts support this clonotype. This rearrangement joins TRBV20-1 to TRBJ2-6; perhaps TRBD1 as D (5 bases). The V gene's germline CDR1 is DFQATT and CDR2 SNEGSKA (reference sequence). V gave up 6 bases and J gave up 0 bases, with 9 bases separating them. The CDR3 runs 14 residues. The CDR3 reads CSARDSSGANVLTF. The DNA for the CDR3 is TGCAGTGCCCGAGACAGCTCTGGGGCCAACGTCCTGACTTTC.

This clonotype was recorded a few times. The chain combines TRBV28 with TRBJ2-7; 15 positions match TRBD2. With 8 bases clipped from V and 7 bases from J, the junction kept 15 bases outside the gene matches. The germline V gene encodes CDR1 MDHEN and CDR2 SYDVKM. The CDR3 length is 17 residues. The CDR3 DNA reads TGTGCCAGCCGCTCCTCCGGGACTAGCGGGGGGTATCTGGAGCAGTACGTC. It is translated as CASRSSGTSGGYLEQYV.